A selection of T cell receptor beta chains follows, all from one sample in a study of CD8 T cells in Susac syndrome. TCRdb independently ran MiXCR on the immunoSEQ multiplex PCR reads; one entry per CDR3 protein. The table lists roughly 150,000 distinct CDR3 sequences, roughly 95% of them singletons. Sequenced input: CD4+ T cells from PBMCs. The receptors derive from a human donor with Susac syndrome. Each CDR3 is given with its conserved first and last residue. The D gene is left open where the match is weak. The size entry is marked missing in some rows and otherwise reads once, few, many or a size class.

>-|-|TRBJ2-1|TRBV25-1
CASSGLNNEQFF
TGTGCCAGCTCCGGCTTAAACAATGAGCAGTTCTTC
>-|TRBD1|TRBJ1-5|TRBV7-9
CASSLVQGVSEQPQHF
TGTGCCAGCAGCTTAGTACAGGGGGTCTCGGAGCAGCCCCAGCATTTT
>once|-|TRBJ1-2|TRBV12-3/TRBV12-4
CASNSKGTVLEGYTF
TGTGCCAGCAACTCGAAAGGGACGGTCCTTGAGGGCTACACCTTC
>-|TRBD1|TRBJ1-2|TRBV7-2
CASSAGTGPFYGYTF
TGTGCCAGCAGCGCCGGGACAGGGCCCTTCTATGGCTACACCTTC
>-|-|TRBJ2-5|TRBV5-4
CASSLTGPIAETQYF
TGTGCCAGCAGCTTGACAGGGCCCATCGCAGAGACCCAGTACTTC
>-|-|TRBJ1-1|TRBV6-5
CATHTGAEAFF
TGTGCCACACATACAGGAGCTGAAGCTTTCTTT
>few|-|TRBJ1-2|TRBV11-2
CASRPDSHIYGYTF
TGTGCCAGCAGACCCGACAGTCATATCTATGGCTACACCTTC
>-|TRBD1|TRBJ1-5|TRBV9
CASSADGQALQPQHF
TGTGCCAGCAGCGCCGACGGACAGGCTCTTCAGCCCCAGCATTTT
>few|TRBD1|TRBJ1-6|TRBV7-2
CASSSGQGVRPLHF
TGTGCCAGCAGCTCGGGACAGGGAGTACGACCCCTCCACTTT
>once|-|TRBJ2-3|TRBV5-1
CASRGLPDTQYF
TGCGCCAGCAGAGGACTACCAGATACGCAGTATTTT
>-|TRBD2|TRBJ2-7|TRBV5-1
CASSLDAGGPPIGQYF
TGCGCCAGCAGCTTGGATGCGGGGGGACCTCCGATTGGGCAGTACTTC
>-|TRBD1|TRBJ2-3|TRBV7-3
CASSLAGQGTDTQYF
TGTGCCAGCAGCTTAGCGGGACAGGGTACAGATACGCAGTATTTT
>-|-|TRBJ2-7|TRBV5-1
CASRARAGRNEQYF
TGCGCCAGCAGGGCTCGGGCGGGGCGAAACGAGCAGTACTTC
>-|-|TRBJ1-1|TRBV7-6
CASSAHLEGEAFF
TGTGCCAGCAGCGCCCACCTGGAGGGAGAAGCTTTCTTT
>-|TRBD1|TRBJ2-7|TRBV19
CATAPGDRGSYEQYF
TGTGCCACTGCTCCGGGGGACAGGGGTTCCTACGAGCAGTACTTC
>-|TRBD1|TRBJ1-2|TRBV20-1
CSARDRTGLKNGYTF
TGCAGTGCTAGGGACAGGACAGGGTTGAAGAATGGCTACACCTTC
>-|-|TRBJ2-3|TRBV3-1
CASSQPGLVDF
TGTGCCAGCAGCCAACCCGGGTTAGTGGATTTT
>-|TRBD1|TRBJ2-3|TRBV3-1
CASSQTRGYSTDTQYF
TGTGCCAGCAGCCAAACCAGGGGGTATAGCACAGATACGCAGTATTTT
>-|-|TRBJ2-7|TRBV29-1
CSVGWTESSYEQYF
TGCAGCGTTGGTTGGACAGAGTCCTCCTACGAGCAGTACTTC
>once|TRBD1|TRBJ2-1|TRBV5-4
CASSPDRAPYNEQFF
TGTGCCAGCAGCCCTGACAGGGCCCCCTACAATGAGCAGTTCTTC
>-|-|TRBJ2-5|TRBV5-1
CASALTSREGETQYF
TGCGCCAGCGCCCTGACTAGTCGAGAAGGGGAGACCCAGTACTTC
>-|-|TRBJ2-1|TRBV13
CASSSTARGASYNEQFF
TGTGCCAGCAGCTCAACCGCACGGGGGGCGTCCTACAATGAGCAGTTCTTC
>-|-|TRBJ2-4|TRBV20-1
CSARDTRYRAYF
TGCAGTGCTAGAGATACCCGGTACAGGGCTTACTTC
>-|-|TRBJ1-5|TRBV7-8
CASSHWTGNQPQHF
TGTGCCAGCAGCCATTGGACTGGCAATCAGCCCCAGCATTTT
>-|-|TRBJ2-1|TRBV6-1
CASSEGRRMNEQFF
TGTGCCAGCAGTGAAGGTCGCAGGATGAATGAGCAGTTCTTC
>-|-|TRBJ2-5|TRBV25-1
CASSSLVETQYF
TGTGCCAGCAGTAGTCTTGTAGAGACCCAGTACTTC
>-|-|TRBJ1-1|TRBV19
CASSIGATEAFF
TGTGCCAGTAGTATAGGCGCCACTGAAGCTTTCTTT
>-|-|TRBJ1-6|TRBV4-3
CASSQDQDGSPLHF
TGCGCCAGCAGCCAAGACCAAGACGGTTCACCCCTCCACTTT
>-|-|TRBJ2-5|TRBV20-1
CSALGVGETQYF
TGCAGTGCCTTAGGGGTGGGAGAGACCCAGTACTTC
>-|-|TRBJ1-5|TRBV27
CASSRGNQPQHF
TGTGCCAGCAGTAGGGGGAATCAGCCCCAGCATTTT
>-|-|TRBJ2-5|TRBV20-1
CSARDTGRETQYF
TGCAGTGCTAGAGATACCGGGAGAGAGACCCAGTACTTC
>-|-|TRBJ2-5|TRBV18
CASSPPSDQETQYF
TGTGCCAGCTCACCCCCCAGCGACCAAGAGACCCAGTACTTC
>-|-|TRBJ2-5|TRBV11-2
CASSLGGVVMGETQYF
TGTGCCAGCAGCTTAGGAGGGGTTGTGATGGGGGAGACCCAGTACTTC
>-|-|TRBJ1-6|TRBV3-1
CASSQGRSPLHF
TGTGCCAGCAGCCAAGGGAGGTCACCCCTCCACTTT
>-|-|TRBJ1-1|TRBV6-2/TRBV6-3
CASSPGTGMNTEAFF
TGTGCCAGCAGCCCCGGGACGGGGATGAACACTGAAGCTTTCTTT
>-|-|TRBJ2-4|TRBV27
CASTPQTGFHIQYF
TGTGCCAGCACCCCCCAAACGGGATTCCACATTCAGTACTTC
>-|-|TRBJ2-1|TRBV19
CASKTQGNNEQFF
TGTGCCAGTAAGACTCAGGGCAACAATGAGCAGTTCTTC
>-|-|TRBJ2-5|TRBV10-3
CAISADGTETQYF
TGTGCCATCAGCGCGGACGGGACGGAGACCCAGTACTTC
>once|TRBD1|TRBJ1-2|TRBV25-1
CASSRHSGGAGYTF
TGTGCCAGCAGTCGACACTCAGGGGGGGCTGGCTACACCTTC
>-|-|TRBJ1-1|TRBV11-1
CASSPRQSGTEAFF
TGTGCCAGCAGCCCCCGACAAAGTGGAACTGAAGCTTTCTTT
>-|TRBD1|TRBJ2-6|TRBV6-2/TRBV6-3
CASSTGTGPSGANVLTF
TGTGCCAGCAGTACCGGGACAGGGCCCTCTGGGGCCAACGTCCTGACTTTC
>-|-|TRBJ1-2|TRBV20-1
CSARDESNYGYTF
TGCAGTGCTAGAGATGAATCCAACTATGGCTACACCTTC
>-|-|TRBJ1-1|TRBV27
CASSLLGDKWGTEAFF
TGTGCCAGCAGTTTATTGGGTGACAAGTGGGGCACTGAAGCTTTCTTT
>-|TRBD2|TRBJ2-2|TRBV29-1
CSATSGANTGELFF
TGCAGCGCCACTAGCGGGGCGAACACCGGGGAGCTGTTTTTT
>-|TRBD1|TRBJ2-1|TRBV4-3
CASSQNRQGEQFF
TGCGCCAGCAGCCAAAACCGACAGGGAGAGCAGTTCTTC